The text below deals with one T cell receptor (beta chain). This clone was observed a few times. Which antigen it targets is not known. No qualities accompany the bases; no much larger clone lies one base away. For sequencing of the TCRbeta CDR3 region, genomic DNA was extracted from the sorted cells. The immunoSEQ Assay was used for sequencing of TCRbeta CDR3 regions. Held by TCRdb, this immuneACCESS table contains in-frame sequences only and omits some clones. Under half of the omission traces to an unresolved V gene where checked; the cause of the rest is unknown. Across this sample there are just under 45,000 clones, with 80% seen only once. The ten largest account for over 3.5% of the sample. The trial excluded patients who had a history of autoimmune disease or were on systemic immunosuppression. Peripheral blood for TCR sequencing was collected from all dose cohorts at baseline, on cycle 4 day 1, and on cycle 7 day 1. The samples were taken from a phase I, first-in-human, multicenter, open-label dose-escalation trial of ivuxolimab. Adults with locally advanced or metastatic head and neck squamous cell, hepatocellular, melanoma or renal cell carcinoma were enrolled in the trial. Before TCR sequencing, CD4+ T cells and CD8+ T cells from peripheral blood were sorted into separate populations.

V loses 1 base, J loses 13 bases, and the germline ends lie 8 bases apart. Including the terminal cysteine and phenylalanine, the CDR3 comprises 11 residues. The retained sequence is limited to the CDR3, 33 bases, with the frame set at the first base. Reading the germline V gene gives CDR1 SGHTA and CDR2 FQGNSA. These data belong to a study of OX40 agonist ivuxolimab in advanced cancers. Notes on the research overall: Ivuxolimab was a fully human IgG2 agonistic monoclonal antibody targeting the costimulatory receptor OX40 (CD134). Of the approximately 50 dose-escalation patients, hepatocellular carcinoma was present in 19, melanoma in some 15, renal cell carcinoma in 9 and head and neck cancer in 9. The purpose of peripheral TCRbeta sequencing was to test whether ivuxolimab changed TCR sequence diversity and led to clonal T-cell expansion. Intravenous ivuxolimab was administered to patients every 2 weeks at six dose levels: 0.01, 0.1, 0.3, 1.5, 3 and 10 mg/kg. Prior anti-PD-1, anti-PD-L1 or anti-CTLA-4 therapy was permitted, and 30% to 45% of dose-escalation patients had received checkpoint inhibitors. The monotherapy dose-escalation portion (N ≈ 56 patients) of the phase I ivuxolimab trial is reported in the paper. Partial responses occurred in three dose-escalation patients: two with cutaneous melanoma and one with hepatocellular carcinoma. The dose-escalation cohort was over 70% male with a mean age of 60 years, ranging from about 20 to 85.

General findings and caveats noted by the study authors: At doses from 0.1 to 3.0 mg/kg, clonal expansion was seen in both CD4+ and CD8+ blood T cells between baseline and week 6. In the 0.1-3.0 mg/kg groups, partial responders had among the lowest normalized peripheral clonal expansion, particularly in CD8+ T cells. After ivuxolimab, more expanded clones were found on average in CD8+ T cells than in CD4+ T cells. Low levels of normalized T-cell clonal expansion were also seen in some nonresponding patients. Which antigens the clonally expanded peripheral T cells were specific for was not determined.

The rearranged chain carries TRBV7-2 and TRBJ2-1; tentative D gene TRBD1, with 6 bases matching. The material was CD4+ or CD8+ T cells sorted from blood, obtained in a trial of the OX40 agonist ivuxolimab. This clonotype originated in an adult with an advanced solid tumor such as melanoma, head and neck, liver or kidney cancer. The nucleotide sequence is TGTGCCAGCAGCTTAGGAGGGGGACAGTTCTTC. This is translated as CASSLGGGQFF.